The source of this TCR beta chain is a study of shared clonotypes between healthy human individuals. Terminally differentiated effector memory CD45RA+ cells were excluded from the naive CD8 cells, which were CD45RO-negative and positively selected for CCR7. The CDR3 is made up of 16 amino acids. Trimming stripped 4 bases from V and 10 bases from J, with 20 bases between. The germline V gene has CDR1 SEHNR and CDR2 FQNEAQ (reference sequence). The repertoire was sequenced with immunoSEQ multiplex PCR; TCRdb's copy has only in-frame clones and lacks some. The table lists over 2 million clones, less than 95% of them singletons.

The chain joins TRBV7-9 to TRBJ1-6; D gene uncertain. This receptor was obtained from a man aged 18 to 35 in good health. Sequenced sample: naive CD8+ T cells sorted from blood. The CDR3 nucleotides are TGTGCCAGCAGCTCTGGCCCAGCAGGCAGTAGCTCACCCCTCCACTTT. This sequence encodes CASSSGPAGSSSPLHF.